This T cell receptor (beta chain) comes out of a study of immune evolution from preneoplasia to lung adenocarcinoma. Study in general: HLA loss of heterozygosity: under 7.5% AIS, around 16% MIA, approximately 31% ADC, none AAH. Findings and caveats of the study: KRAS-mutant nodules had the highest T cell clonality. Top clone share appeared to fall from AAH through AIS, MIA, adenocarcinoma.

A note on this clone: Its antigen is not known.

The CDR3 is 14 residues long. V lost 6 bases, J lost 0 bases, and 8 bases lay in between. Germline CDR1 and CDR2: LNHNV and YYDKDF (reference sequence). Assay used: immunoSEQ multiplex PCR; TCRdb lists only in-frame clones, some missing. The data contain 7,500 to 10,000 clones, more than 70% of them seen just once; the ten biggest clones take up about 4.9%. H&E slides confirmed each diagnosis, reviewed by two pathologists independently. This receptor was obtained from a person aged 70 to 85 with lung adenocarcinoma. Some clones in this sample may be carry-over from other donors' samples. Sequencing used FFPE minimally invasive lung adenocarcinoma tissue. V and J are TRBV15 and TRBJ2-2; no definite D call. This CDR3 reads CATSYSSNTGELFF. As DNA, the CDR3 is TGTGCCACCAGTTACAGCTCGAACACCGGGGAGCTGTTTTTT.